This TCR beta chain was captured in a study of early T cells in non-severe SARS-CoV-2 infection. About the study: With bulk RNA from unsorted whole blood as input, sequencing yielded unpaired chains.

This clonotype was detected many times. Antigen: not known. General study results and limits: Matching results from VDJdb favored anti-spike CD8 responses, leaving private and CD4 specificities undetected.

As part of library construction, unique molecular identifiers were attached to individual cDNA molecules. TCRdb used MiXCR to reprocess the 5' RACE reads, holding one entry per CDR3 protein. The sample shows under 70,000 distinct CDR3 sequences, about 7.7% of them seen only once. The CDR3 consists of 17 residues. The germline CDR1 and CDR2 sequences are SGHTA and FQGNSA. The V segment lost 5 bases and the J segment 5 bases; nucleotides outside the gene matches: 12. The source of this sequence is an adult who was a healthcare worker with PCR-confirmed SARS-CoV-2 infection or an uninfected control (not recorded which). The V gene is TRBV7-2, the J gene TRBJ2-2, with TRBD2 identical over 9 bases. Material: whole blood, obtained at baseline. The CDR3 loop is CASSLPDLAGSTGELFF. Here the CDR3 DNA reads TGTGCCAGCAGCCTGCCGGACCTAGCGGGATCTACCGGGGAGCTGTTTTTT.